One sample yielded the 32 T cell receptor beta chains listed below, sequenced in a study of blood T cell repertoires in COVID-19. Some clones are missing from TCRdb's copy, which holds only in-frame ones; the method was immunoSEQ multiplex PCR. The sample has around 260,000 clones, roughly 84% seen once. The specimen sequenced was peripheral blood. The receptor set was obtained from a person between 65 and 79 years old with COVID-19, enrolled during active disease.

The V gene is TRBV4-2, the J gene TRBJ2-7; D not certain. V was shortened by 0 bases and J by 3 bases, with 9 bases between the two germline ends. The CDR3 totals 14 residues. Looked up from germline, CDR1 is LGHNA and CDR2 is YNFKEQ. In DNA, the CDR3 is TGTGCCAGCAGCCAAGAGGCCACCATCTACGAGCAGTACTTC. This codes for CASSQEATIYEQYF.

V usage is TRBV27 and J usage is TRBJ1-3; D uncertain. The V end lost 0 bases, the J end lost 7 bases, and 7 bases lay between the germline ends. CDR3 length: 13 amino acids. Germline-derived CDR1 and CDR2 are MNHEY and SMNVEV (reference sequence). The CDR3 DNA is TGTGCCAGCAGTTTATCCGGGAGCAACACCATATATTTT. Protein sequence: CASSLSGSNTIYF.

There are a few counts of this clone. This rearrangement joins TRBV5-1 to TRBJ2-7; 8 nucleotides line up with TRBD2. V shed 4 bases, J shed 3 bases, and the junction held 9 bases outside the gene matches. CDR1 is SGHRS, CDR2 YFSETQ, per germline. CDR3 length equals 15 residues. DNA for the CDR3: TGCGCCAGCAGCCCCGCCGGGACTAGAATCTACGAGCAGTACTTC. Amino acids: CASSPAGTRIYEQYF.

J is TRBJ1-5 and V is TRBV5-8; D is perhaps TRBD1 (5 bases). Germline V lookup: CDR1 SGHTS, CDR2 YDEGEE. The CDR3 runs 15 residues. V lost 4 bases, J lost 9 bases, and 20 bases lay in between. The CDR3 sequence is CASSTMGLMGRPQHF. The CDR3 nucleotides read TGTGCCAGCAGCACAATGGGACTCATGGGTCGGCCCCAGCATTTT.

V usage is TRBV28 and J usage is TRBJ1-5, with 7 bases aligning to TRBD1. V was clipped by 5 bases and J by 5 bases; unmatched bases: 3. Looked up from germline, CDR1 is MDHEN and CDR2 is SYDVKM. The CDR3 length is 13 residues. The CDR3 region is CASSDRVDQPQHF. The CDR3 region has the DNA TGTGCCAGCAGTGACAGGGTCGATCAGCCCCAGCATTTT.

The CDR3: CASSEGRYQPQHF. CDR3 DNA sequence: TGTGCCAGCAGTGAGGGGAGATATCAGCCCCAGCATTTT. This chain connects TRBV2 to TRBJ1-5; D not resolved. V lost 3 bases and J lost 5, with 8 bases in between. Per the germline V gene, CDR1 is SNHLY and CDR2 is FYNNEI. The CDR3 runs to 13 residues.

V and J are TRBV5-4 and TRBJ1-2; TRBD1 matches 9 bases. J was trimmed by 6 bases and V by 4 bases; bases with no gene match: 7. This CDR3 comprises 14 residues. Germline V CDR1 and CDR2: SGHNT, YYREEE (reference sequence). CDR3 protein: CASSRQGEVHGYTF. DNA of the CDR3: TGTGCCAGCAGCCGACAGGGGGAAGTACATGGCTACACCTTC.

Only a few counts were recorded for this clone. The CDR3 coding sequence is TGCGCCAGTCGACAGGGATCGAGGAACACTGAAGCTTTCTTT. Amino acids: CASRQGSRNTEAFF. V and J are TRBV10-1 and TRBJ1-1; 7 bases line up with TRBD1. This CDR3 is 14 amino acids long. Germline CDR1 WNHNN, CDR2 SYGVQD (reference sequence). Unmatched junction bases numbered 8, after V lost 9 bases and J lost 1 base.

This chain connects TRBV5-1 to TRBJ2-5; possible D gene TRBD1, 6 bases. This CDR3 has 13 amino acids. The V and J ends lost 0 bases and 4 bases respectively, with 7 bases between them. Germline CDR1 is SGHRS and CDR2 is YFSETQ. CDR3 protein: CASSLGRGETQYF. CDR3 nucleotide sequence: TGCGCCAGCAGCTTGGGCAGGGGAGAGACCCAGTACTTC.

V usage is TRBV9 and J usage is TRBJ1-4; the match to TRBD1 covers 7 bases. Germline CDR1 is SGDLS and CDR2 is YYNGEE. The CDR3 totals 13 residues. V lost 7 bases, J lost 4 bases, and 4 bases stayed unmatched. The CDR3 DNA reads TGTGCCAGCGGGGACAGTTTTAATGAAAAACTGTTTTTT. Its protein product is CASGDSFNEKLFF.

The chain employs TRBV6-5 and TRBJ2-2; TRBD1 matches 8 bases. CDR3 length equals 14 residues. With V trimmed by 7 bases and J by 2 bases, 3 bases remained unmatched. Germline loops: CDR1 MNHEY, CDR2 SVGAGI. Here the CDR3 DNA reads TGTGCCAGCAAAACAGGGGGAAACACCGGGGAGCTGTTTTTT. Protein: CASKTGGNTGELFF.

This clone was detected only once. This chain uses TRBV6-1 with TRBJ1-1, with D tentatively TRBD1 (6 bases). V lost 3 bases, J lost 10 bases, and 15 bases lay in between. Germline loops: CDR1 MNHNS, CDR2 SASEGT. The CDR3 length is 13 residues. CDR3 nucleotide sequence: TGTGCCAGCAGTGAGCGGCAGGGGTTGCGAGCTTTCTTT. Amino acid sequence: CASSERQGLRAFF.

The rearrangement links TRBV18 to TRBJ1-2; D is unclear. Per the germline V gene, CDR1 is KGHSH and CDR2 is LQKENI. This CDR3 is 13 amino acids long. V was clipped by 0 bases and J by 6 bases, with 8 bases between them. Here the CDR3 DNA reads TGTGCCAGCTCACCACCGTCGCGGGATGGCTACACCTTC. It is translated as CASSPPSRDGYTF.

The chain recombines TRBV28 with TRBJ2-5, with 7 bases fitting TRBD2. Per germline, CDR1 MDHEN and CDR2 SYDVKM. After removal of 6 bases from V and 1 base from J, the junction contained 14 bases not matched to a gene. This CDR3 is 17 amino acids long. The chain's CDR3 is CASSQRLREWGQETQYF. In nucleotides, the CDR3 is TGTGCCAGCAGCCAAAGGTTGCGGGAGTGGGGCCAAGAGACCCAGTACTTC.

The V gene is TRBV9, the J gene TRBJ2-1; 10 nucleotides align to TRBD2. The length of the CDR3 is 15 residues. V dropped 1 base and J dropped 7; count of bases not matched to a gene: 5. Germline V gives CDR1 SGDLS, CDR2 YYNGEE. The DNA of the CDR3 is TGTGCCAGCAGCGTAACTAGCGGGATGGTAAATGAGCAGTTCTTC. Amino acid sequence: CASSVTSGMVNEQFF.

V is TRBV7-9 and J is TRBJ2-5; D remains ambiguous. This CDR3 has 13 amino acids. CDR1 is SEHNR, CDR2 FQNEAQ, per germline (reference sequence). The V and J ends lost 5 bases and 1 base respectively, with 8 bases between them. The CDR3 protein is CASSAELQETQYF. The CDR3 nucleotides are TGTGCCAGCAGCGCGGAGCTCCAAGAGACCCAGTACTTC. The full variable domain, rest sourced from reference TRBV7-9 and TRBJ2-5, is DTGVSQNPRHKITKRGQNVTFRCDPISEHNRLYWYRQTLGQGPEFLTYFQNEAQLEKSRLLSDRFSAERPKGSFSTLEIQRTEQGDSAMYLCASSAELQETQYFGPGTRLLVL.

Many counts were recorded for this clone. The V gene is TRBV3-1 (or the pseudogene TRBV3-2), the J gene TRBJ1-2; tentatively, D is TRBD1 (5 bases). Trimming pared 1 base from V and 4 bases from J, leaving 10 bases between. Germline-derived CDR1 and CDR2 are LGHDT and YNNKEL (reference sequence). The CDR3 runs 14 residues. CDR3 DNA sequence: TGTGCCAGCAGCCAAGGCTACAGGAGCTATGGCTACACCTTC. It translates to CASSQGYRSYGYTF.

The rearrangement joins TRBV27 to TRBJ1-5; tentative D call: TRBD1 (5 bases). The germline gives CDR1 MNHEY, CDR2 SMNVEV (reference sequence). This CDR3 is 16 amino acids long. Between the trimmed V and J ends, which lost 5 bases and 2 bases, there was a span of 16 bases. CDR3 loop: CASSPHTIGGNQPQHF. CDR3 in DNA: TGTGCCAGCAGTCCCCATACGATAGGGGGCAATCAGCCCCAGCATTTT.

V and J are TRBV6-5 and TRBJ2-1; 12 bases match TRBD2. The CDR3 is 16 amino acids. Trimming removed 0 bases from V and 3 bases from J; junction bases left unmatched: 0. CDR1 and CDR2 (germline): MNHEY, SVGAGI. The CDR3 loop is CASSYSTSGSYNEQFF. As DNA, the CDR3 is TGTGCCAGCAGTTACTCGACTAGCGGGAGCTACAATGAGCAGTTCTTC.

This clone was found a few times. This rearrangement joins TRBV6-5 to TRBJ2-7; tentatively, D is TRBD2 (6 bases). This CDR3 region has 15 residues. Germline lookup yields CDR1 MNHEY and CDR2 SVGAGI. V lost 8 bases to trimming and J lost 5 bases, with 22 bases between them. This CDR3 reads CASGNRDSYFHEQYF. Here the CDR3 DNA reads TGTGCCAGCGGGAACCGGGACTCCTATTTCCACGAGCAGTACTTC.

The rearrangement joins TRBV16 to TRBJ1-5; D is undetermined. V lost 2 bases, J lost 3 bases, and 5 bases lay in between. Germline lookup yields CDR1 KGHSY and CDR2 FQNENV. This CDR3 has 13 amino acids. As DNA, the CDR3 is TGTGCCAGCAGCCAAAATCTCAATCAGCCCCAGCATTTT. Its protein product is CASSQNLNQPQHF.

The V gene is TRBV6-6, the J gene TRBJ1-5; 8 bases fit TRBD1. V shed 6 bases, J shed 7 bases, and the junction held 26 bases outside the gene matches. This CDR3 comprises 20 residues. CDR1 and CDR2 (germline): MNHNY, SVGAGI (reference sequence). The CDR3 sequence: CASSPGTQGGDRYFRQPQHF. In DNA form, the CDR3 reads TGTGCCAGCAGCCCCGGCACACAGGGGGGGGACAGGTACTTCCGGCAGCCCCAGCATTTT.

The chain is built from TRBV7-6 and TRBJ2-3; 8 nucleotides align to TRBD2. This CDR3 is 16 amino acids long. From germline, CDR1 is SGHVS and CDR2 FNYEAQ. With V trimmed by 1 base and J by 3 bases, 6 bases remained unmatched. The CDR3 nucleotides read TGTGCCAGCAGCTTAGTGTCCGGGAGGGCAACAGATACGCAGTATTTT. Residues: CASSLVSGRATDTQYF. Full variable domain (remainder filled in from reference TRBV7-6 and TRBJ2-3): GAGVSQSPRYKVTKRGQDVALRCDPISGHVSLYWYRQALGQGPEFLTYFNYEAQQDKSGLPNDRFSAERPEGSISTLTIQRTEQRDSAMYRCASSLVSGRATDTQYFGPGTRLTVL.

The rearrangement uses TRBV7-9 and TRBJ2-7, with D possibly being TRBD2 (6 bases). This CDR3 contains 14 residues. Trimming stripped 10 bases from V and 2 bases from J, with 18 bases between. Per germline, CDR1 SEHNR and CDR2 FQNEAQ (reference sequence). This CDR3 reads CAIPRDSSTYEQYF. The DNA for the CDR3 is TGTGCCATACCGCGGGACTCCAGTACCTACGAGCAGTACTTC.

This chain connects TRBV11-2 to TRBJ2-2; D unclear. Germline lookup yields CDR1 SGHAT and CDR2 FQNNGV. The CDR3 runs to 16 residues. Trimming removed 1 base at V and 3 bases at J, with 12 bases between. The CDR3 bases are TGTGCCAGCAGCTTAGGGCTAGTCAGTCACACCGGGGAGCTGTTTTTT. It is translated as CASSLGLVSHTGELFF.

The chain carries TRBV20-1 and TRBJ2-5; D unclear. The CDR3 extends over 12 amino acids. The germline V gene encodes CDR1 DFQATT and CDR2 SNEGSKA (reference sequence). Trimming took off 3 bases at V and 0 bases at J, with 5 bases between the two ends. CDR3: CSASLNQETQYF. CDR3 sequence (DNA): TGCAGTGCTAGTCTAAACCAAGAGACCCAGTACTTC.

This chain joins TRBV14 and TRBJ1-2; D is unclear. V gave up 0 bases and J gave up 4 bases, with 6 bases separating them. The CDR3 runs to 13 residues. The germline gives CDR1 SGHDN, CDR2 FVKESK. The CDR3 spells CASSQEEAYGYTF. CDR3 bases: TGTGCCAGCAGCCAAGAGGAGGCCTATGGCTACACCTTC. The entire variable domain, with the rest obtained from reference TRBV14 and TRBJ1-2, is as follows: EAGVTQFPSHSVIEKGQTVTLRCDPISGHDNLYWYRRVMGKEIKFLLHFVKESKQDESGMPNNRFLAERTGGTYSTLKVQPAELEDSGVYFCASSQEEAYGYTFGSGTRLTVV.

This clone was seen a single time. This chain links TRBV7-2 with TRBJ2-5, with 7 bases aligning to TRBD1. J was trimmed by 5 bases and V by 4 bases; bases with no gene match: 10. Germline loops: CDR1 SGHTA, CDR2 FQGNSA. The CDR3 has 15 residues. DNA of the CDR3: TGTGCCAGCAGCTCGAAGGGACAGCCGGGGGAGACCCAGTACTTC. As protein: CASSSKGQPGETQYF. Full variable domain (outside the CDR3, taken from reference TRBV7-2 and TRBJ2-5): GAGVSQSPSNKVTEKGKDVELRCDPISGHTALYWYRQSLGQGLEFLIYFQGNSAPDKSGLPSDRFSAERTGGSVSTLTIQRTQQEDSAVYLCASSSKGQPGETQYFGPGTRLLVL.

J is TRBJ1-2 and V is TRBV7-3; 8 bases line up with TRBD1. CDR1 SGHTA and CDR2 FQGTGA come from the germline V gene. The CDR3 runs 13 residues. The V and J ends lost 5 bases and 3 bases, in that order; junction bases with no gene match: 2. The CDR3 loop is CASSEDRDYGYTF. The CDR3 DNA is TGTGCCAGCAGCGAGGACAGGGACTATGGCTACACCTTC.

CDR3 loop: CASSFQRSSTDTQYF. CDR3 nucleotide sequence: TGTGCCAGCAGCTTTCAGCGCAGTAGCACAGATACGCAGTATTTT. The J gene is TRBJ2-3, the V gene TRBV7-9; the D is unclear. The CDR3 length is 15 residues. The V gene lost 3 bases and the J gene lost 0 bases, with 10 bases spanning the gap. Germline CDR1 reads SEHNR; CDR2 reads FQNEAQ (reference sequence). Together with reference TRBV7-9 and TRBJ2-3, the CDR3 gives the full variable domain: DTGVSQNPRHKITKRGQNVTFRCDPISEHNRLYWYRQTLGQGPEFLTYFQNEAQLEKSRLLSDRFSAERPKGSFSTLEIQRTEQGDSAMYLCASSFQRSSTDTQYFGPGTRLTVL.

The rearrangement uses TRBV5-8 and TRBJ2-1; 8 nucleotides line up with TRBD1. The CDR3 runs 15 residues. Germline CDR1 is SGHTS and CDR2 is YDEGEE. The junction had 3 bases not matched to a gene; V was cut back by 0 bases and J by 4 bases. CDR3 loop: CASSLAGGGYNEQFF. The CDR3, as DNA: TGTGCCAGCAGCTTGGCAGGGGGCGGATACAATGAGCAGTTCTTC.

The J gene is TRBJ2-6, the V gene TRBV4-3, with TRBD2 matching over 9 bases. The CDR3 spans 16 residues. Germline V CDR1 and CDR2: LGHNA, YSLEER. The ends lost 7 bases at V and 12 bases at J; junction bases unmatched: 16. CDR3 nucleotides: TGCGCCAGCACAAACACTGATAGCGGGGGACCCGGCGTCCTGACTTTC. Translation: CASTNTDSGGPGVLTF.